Presented here are 27 T cell receptor beta chains from one specimen sequenced in a study of blood T cell repertoires in COVID-19. Some clones are missing from TCRdb's copy, which holds only in-frame ones; the method was immunoSEQ multiplex PCR. The sample consists of some 220,000 clones, 80% of them appearing once. The source material was peripheral blood. The receptors here all came from a woman between 65 and 79 years old with acute or convalescent COVID-19.

The rearrangement uses TRBV5-1 and TRBJ2-5; a possible D gene is TRBD2 (6 bases). Looked up from germline, CDR1 is SGHRS and CDR2 is YFSETQ. The CDR3 contains 14 residues. Trimming stripped 0 bases from V and 5 bases from J, with 11 bases between. CDR3 sequence (DNA): TGCGCCAGCAGCTTGGCGGGCGGGGTTGAGACCCAGTACTTC. Translated, it gives CASSLAGGVETQYF.

The CDR3 sequence is CATSETPGQGNTDTQYF. In DNA form, the CDR3 reads TGTGCCACCAGTGAGACGCCGGGACAGGGTAACACAGATACGCAGTATTTT. This rearrangement joins TRBV24-1 to TRBJ2-3; 9 positions agree with TRBD1. There are 17 residues in the CDR3. The V gene end was trimmed by 4 bases and the J gene end by 2 bases; junction bases not matched to a gene: 9. Germline-derived CDR1 and CDR2 are KGHDR and SFDVKD.

The chain links TRBV7-2 to TRBJ2-3, with a tentative D call TRBD1 (5 bases). CDR3 length: 16 amino acids. Deletions cut 5 bases from V and 8 bases from J, with 23 bases between. CDR1 SGHTA and CDR2 FQGNSA come from the germline V gene. The CDR3 DNA is TGTGCCAGCAGCGAACGGGTGGGGTCTCAGGGCGGTACGCAGTATTTT. It yields the protein CASSERVGSQGGTQYF.

The chain uses TRBV11-2 and TRBJ1-4; D may be TRBD1 (5 bases). Germline V lookup: CDR1 SGHAT, CDR2 FQNNGV. The germline V and J ends were trimmed by 5 bases and 8 bases, with 15 bases remaining between them. The length of the CDR3 is 14 residues. CDR3 sequence: CASSPSHKGEKLFF. CDR3 sequence (DNA): TGTGCCAGCAGCCCCAGCCATAAGGGGGAAAAACTGTTTTTT.

This clone was observed a handful of times. The chain combines TRBV6-2 or TRBV6-3 with TRBJ2-1; D uncertain. The ends were cut back, 5 bases at V and 8 bases at J, with 13 bases in the middle. From germline, CDR1 is MNHEY and CDR2 SVGEGT. The CDR3 is 13 residues long. The CDR3 bases are TGTGCCAGCAGTAGACCCCTAGGAGATGAGCAGTTCTTC. This gives the protein CASSRPLGDEQFF.

A remark on this clone: Other DNA sequences within the sample encode an identical CDR3. The chain combines TRBV19 with TRBJ1-5; the D gene is possibly TRBD1 (6 bases). Per germline, CDR1 LNHDA and CDR2 SQIVND (reference sequence). The V end was cut by 4 bases, the J end by 4 bases, with 14 bases between. The CDR3 loop spans 15 amino acids. The CDR3 DNA follows: TGTGCCAGTAGTAAACAGGGCGTCCGGAATCAGCCCCAGCATTTT. Translating gives CASSKQGVRNQPQHF. The full variable domain, rest sourced from reference TRBV19 and TRBJ1-5, is DGGITQSPKYLFRKEGQNVTLSCEQNLNHDAMYWYRQDPGQGLRLIYYSQIVNDFQKGDIAEGYSVSREKKESFPLTVTSAQKNPTAFYLCASSKQGVRNQPQHFGDGTRLSIL.

This rearrangement joins TRBV24-1 to TRBJ2-1, with 8 positions matching TRBD2. This CDR3 contains 15 residues. V lost 6 bases to trimming and J lost 8 bases; unmatched junction nucleotides: 11. Germline V lookup: CDR1 KGHDR, CDR2 SFDVKD. The DNA for the CDR3 is TGTGCCACCAGTCTTAACGGGGGGGACGTTCATGAGCAGTTCTTC. It translates to CATSLNGGDVHEQFF.

The V and J genes are TRBV5-4 and TRBJ1-2, with TRBD1 identical over 7 bases. This CDR3 is 13 amino acids long. V lost 7 bases to trimming and J lost 3 bases; unmatched junction nucleotides: 6. Per the germline V gene, CDR1 is SGHNT and CDR2 is YYREEE (reference sequence). For the CDR3, the DNA is TGTGCCAGCGCCCCAACAGGGGACTATGGCTACACCTTC. Its translation: CASAPTGDYGYTF.

CDR3 nucleotide sequence: TGCAGCGTCGGAGACAGGCGGGGGAACTCCTACGAGCAGTACTTC. Protein product: CSVGDRRGNSYEQYF. The V call is TRBV29-1, the J call TRBJ2-7; D is perhaps TRBD2 (7 bases). The CDR3 extends over 15 amino acids. CDR1 and CDR2 from the germline V gene are SQVTM and ANQGSEA. V was trimmed by 6 bases and J by 0 bases, leaving 18 bases between them.

V is TRBV7-2 and J is TRBJ2-7; D may be TRBD2 (6 bases). The CDR3 sequence is 13 residues long. Per the germline V gene, CDR1 is SGHTA and CDR2 is FQGNSA. Trimming shortened V by 1 base and J by 3 bases, and 7 bases separated the two germline ends. CDR3 bases: TGTGCCAGCAGCTTAGGACTAGGCTACGAGCAGTACGTC. Translating it yields CASSLGLGYEQYV.

This clone was counted only a few times. Germline is not matched at one junction end, which may reflect a read error. The rearrangement links TRBV2 to TRBJ2-3; TRBD2 aligns across 7 bases. The V gene's germline CDR1 is SNHLY and CDR2 FYNNEI. The CDR3 has 16 residues. CDR3 loop: CASSKARTRSTDTQYF. CDR3 sequence (DNA): TGTGCCAGCAGTAAAGCCCGGACTAGAAGCACAGATACGCAGTATTTT.

This clone showed up just a few times. The chain uses TRBV7-6 and TRBJ2-2; D may be TRBD1 (6 bases). Trimming left V 5 bases short and J 7 bases short, with 17 bases between. CDR3 length: 15 amino acids. Germline values: CDR1 SGHVS, CDR2 FNYEAQ. CDR3 bases: TGTGCCAGCAGCATTGGCGACAGGCCCGGCGGGGAGCTGTTTTTT. This gives the protein CASSIGDRPGGELFF. The whole variable domain, remainder taken from reference TRBV7-6 and TRBJ2-2, is GAGVSQSPRYKVTKRGQDVALRCDPISGHVSLYWYRQALGQGPEFLTYFNYEAQQDKSGLPNDRFSAERPEGSISTLTIQRTEQRDSAMYRCASSIGDRPGGELFFGEGSRLTVL.

The chain is built from TRBV29-1 and TRBJ1-1, with unresolved D. Germline V gives CDR1 SQVTM, CDR2 ANQGSEA. Trimming removed 6 bases at V and 5 bases at J, with 13 bases between. CDR3 size: 12 residues. CDR3 in DNA: TGCAGCGTCAAGCGGGGTTGGACTGAAGCTTTCTTT. This codes for CSVKRGWTEAFF.

The genes are TRBV2 and TRBJ2-3, with 9 bases aligning to TRBD2. V dropped 3 bases and J dropped 4; count of bases not matched to a gene: 5. The CDR3 loop spans 15 amino acids. In germline, CDR1 is SNHLY, CDR2 FYNNEI. CDR3: CASSEDAGGPDTQYF. CDR3 bases: TGTGCCAGCAGTGAGGATGCGGGGGGGCCAGATACGCAGTATTTT.

This clone occurred once. The genes are TRBV12-3 or TRBV12-4 and TRBJ2-2; D gene ambiguous. CDR3 length equals 12 residues. V lost 6 bases and J 9 bases, leaving 11 bases between the germline ends. The CDR3 loop reads CASRPERRELFF. The CDR3 DNA reads TGTGCCAGCAGGCCGGAGCGCCGGGAGCTGTTTTTT.

This clone was picked up a small number of times. Other DNA variants within this sample encode the same CDR3. The chain couples TRBV3-1 (or the pseudogene TRBV3-2) to TRBJ1-3, with 7 positions matching TRBD1. The CDR3 runs to 14 residues. V shed 3 bases and J 4 bases; nucleotides not matched to a gene: 3. The germline V gene has CDR1 LGHDT and CDR2 YNNKEL (reference sequence). CDR3 sequence: CASSQTGSGNTIYF. The CDR3 bases are TGTGCCAGCAGCCAGACAGGGTCAGGAAACACCATATATTTT.

The table lists this clone with a count of one. This chain connects TRBV5-1 to TRBJ2-7; 8 bases are a match to TRBD1. CDR3 length equals 16 residues. V lost 1 base to trimming and J lost 1 base; unmatched junction nucleotides: 7. The germline CDR1 and CDR2 sequences are SGHRS and YFSETQ. CDR3 bases: TGCGCCAGCAGCTTGAGAGGACAGGGTACATCCTACGAGCAGTACGTC. Translating gives CASSLRGQGTSYEQYV.

This clone was observed a handful of times. This chain connects TRBV6-5 to TRBJ2-5; 11 bases align to TRBD1. The CDR3 sequence is 13 residues long. Germline CDR1 MNHEY, CDR2 SVGAGI. The junction had 6 bases not matched to a gene; V was cut back by 6 bases and J by 9 bases. Here the CDR3 DNA reads TGTGCCAGCAGCTTGGACAGGGGGCTGGCCCAGTACTTC. It yields the protein CASSLDRGLAQYF.

The V and J genes are TRBV10-3 and TRBJ1-1, with no clear D. Germline V gene lookup returns CDR1 ENHRY and CDR2 SYGVKD. V was cut by 7 bases and J by 6 bases, with 15 bases left in between. The length of the CDR3 is 13 residues. CDR3 sequence: CAIMSPGSAEAFF. CDR3 sequence (DNA): TGTGCCATCATGTCTCCTGGCTCTGCTGAAGCTTTCTTT.

This rearrangement joins TRBV24-1 to TRBJ2-3, with 7 bases lining up with TRBD1. This CDR3 spans 15 amino acids. In germline, CDR1 is KGHDR, CDR2 SFDVKD. V shed 6 bases, J shed 4 bases, and the junction held 9 bases outside the gene matches. CDR3 DNA: TGTGCCACCAGTCCTGCAAGTACAGGGGCAGATACGCAGTATTTT. It encodes CATSPASTGADTQYF.

This clone came up once. The J gene is TRBJ2-1, the V gene TRBV10-1, with TRBD1 as a possible D gene (6 bases). Trimming left V 5 bases short and J 9 bases short, with 14 bases between. Germline V lookup: CDR1 WNHNN, CDR2 SYGVQD (reference sequence). CDR3 length: 13 amino acids. CDR3 amino acids: CASSWQGMGEQFF. The CDR3 nucleotides are TGCGCCAGCAGTTGGCAGGGGATGGGTGAGCAGTTCTTC.

This clone was observed a few times. V usage is TRBV11-2 and J usage is TRBJ2-1, with a possible D match to TRBD2 (6 bases). Germline CDR1 SGHAT, CDR2 FQNNGV. V lost 1 base, J lost 6 bases, and 13 bases lay in between. This CDR3 contains 15 residues. CDR3 amino acids: CASSLVGSTSNEQFF. In DNA, the CDR3 is TGTGCCAGCAGCTTAGTGGGGTCGACTAGCAATGAGCAGTTCTTC.

V gene TRBV27 combines with J gene TRBJ2-1, with D unclear. The CDR3 is made up of 13 amino acids. The germline V gene has CDR1 MNHEY and CDR2 SMNVEV (reference sequence). With 11 bases removed from V and 6 bases from J, the gap between germline ends came to 17 bases. The CDR3 is CALCLVTCNEQFF. The CDR3 region has the DNA TGTGCCTTATGCCTAGTTACGTGCAATGAGCAGTTCTTC.

V gene TRBV4-3 combines with J gene TRBJ2-5; 9 bases line up with TRBD2. Germline lookup yields CDR1 LGHNA and CDR2 YSLEER. J lost 2 bases, V lost 0 bases, and 10 bases had no gene match. The CDR3 is 18 residues long. The CDR3, as DNA: TGCGCCAGCAGCCAAGATCCCCCCGGCGGGGGGGGTCAAGAGACCCAGTACTTC. It encodes CASSQDPPGGGGQETQYF.

The chain uses TRBV28 and TRBJ1-2; D perhaps matches TRBD1 (6 bases). V gave up 8 bases and J gave up 4 bases, with 14 bases separating them. CDR1 is MDHEN and CDR2 is SYDVKM in the germline V gene. This CDR3 is built from 13 residues. The CDR3 bases are TGTGCCAGCTCCGGGGGGCAATTCTATGGCTACACCTTC. Translation: CASSGGQFYGYTF.

The CDR3, as DNA: TGTGCCAGCAGCTTAAGCACAGGGGGCTCCTACGAGCAGTACTTC. This gives the protein CASSLSTGGSYEQYF. The J gene is TRBJ2-7, the V gene TRBV7-3; 8 bases are a match to TRBD1. Per germline, CDR1 SGHTA and CDR2 FQGTGA. V trimming: 1 base; J trimming: 0 bases; junction bases outside the gene matches: 2. The CDR3 consists of 15 residues.

The J gene is TRBJ1-5, the V gene TRBV30; D not resolved. The CDR3 runs 15 residues. Trimming took 1 base from V and 4 from J, leaving 14 bases between them. Germline assignment: CDR1 GTSNPN and CDR2 SVGIG (reference sequence). The CDR3 loop is CAWSGTGSMNQPQHF. In DNA, the CDR3 is TGTGCCTGGAGTGGAACGGGGAGTATGAATCAGCCCCAGCATTTT. Complete variable domain (other parts from reference TRBV30 and TRBJ1-5): SQTIHQWPATLVQPVGSPLSLECTVEGTSNPNLYWYRQAAGRGLQLLFYSVGIGQISSEVPQNLSASRPQDRQFILSSKKLLLSDSGFYLCAWSGTGSMNQPQHFGDGTRLSIL.